The following is a T cell receptor (beta chain) sequence with its context. This table comes from immunoSEQ multiplex PCR, and its TCRdb copy is limited to in-frame clones, with some not included. The sample shows tens of thousands of clones, roughly 85% of them seen only once. This entry is derived from a study of T cells in narcolepsy. The CDR3 has 16 amino acids. V was pared by 1 base and J by 6 bases, with 9 bases of the junction left unmatched. Germline CDR1 SQVTM, CDR2 ANQGSEA. The gene calls are TRBV29-1 and TRBJ2-7; 13 nucleotides match TRBD2. The TCR comes from a human donor in good health. The sample was memory (CD45RA-) CD4+ T cells from blood. The CDR3: CSVEAHGLAGAGEQYF. CDR3 DNA sequence: TGCAGCGTTGAAGCCCATGGACTAGCGGGAGCGGGCGAGCAGTACTTC.